A single sample is the source of the 19 T cell receptor beta chains below, sequenced in a study of CD8+ T cells in alopecia areata. Once RNA had been extracted, it was reverse transcribed into cDNA to act as the sequencing template. The assay was immunoSEQ multiplex PCR, and TCRdb's table has in-frame clones only and misses some. The table shows around 140,000 clones, with 47% occurring only once. Sequenced material: CD4+ T cells sorted from blood. Receptors originate from a human donor with alopecia areata.

This clone showed up just a few times. The chain is built from TRBV7-3 and TRBJ2-1, with 14 bases that match TRBD2. Looked up from germline, CDR1 is SGHTA and CDR2 is FQGTGA. The CDR3 loop spans 16 amino acids. V dropped 1 base and J dropped 10; count of bases not matched to a gene: 6. CDR3 protein: CASSLMGTSGRREQFF. The CDR3 coding sequence is TGTGCCAGCAGCTTAATGGGGACTAGCGGGAGAAGGGAGCAGTTCTTC.

The chain joins TRBV5-8 to TRBJ1-1; no firm D call. Germline V gene data show CDR1 as SGHTS and CDR2 as YDEGEE. V dropped 1 base and J dropped 4 bases, with 20 bases sitting between them. The CDR3 runs 17 residues. CDR3 in amino acids: CASSLSFGGERGTEAFF. The CDR3, as DNA: TGTGCCAGCAGCTTGTCTTTCGGCGGGGAGAGAGGCACTGAAGCTTTCTTT.

This rearrangement joins TRBV5-1 to TRBJ1-5; 7 bases map to TRBD1. With 0 bases clipped from V and 5 bases from J, the junction kept 5 bases outside the gene matches. Germline CDR1 and CDR2: SGHRS and YFSETQ. There are 15 residues in the CDR3. DNA for the CDR3: TGCGCCAGCAGCTTGGGACCAGGGGGTTATCAGCCCCAGCATTTT. Translating it yields CASSLGPGGYQPQHF. The full variable domain, rest sourced from reference TRBV5-1 and TRBJ1-5, is KAGVTQTPRYLIKTRGQQVTLSCSPISGHRSVSWYQQTPGQGLQFLFEYFSETQRNKGNFPGRFSGRQFSNSRSEMNVSTLELGDSALYLCASSLGPGGYQPQHFGDGTRLSIL.

This rearrangement joins TRBV29-1 to TRBJ1-1, with D possibly being TRBD1 (5 bases). The CDR3 extends over 14 amino acids. V lost 7 bases to trimming and J lost 7 bases, with 22 bases between them. From germline, CDR1 is SQVTM and CDR2 ANQGSEA. CDR3 sequence reads: CSALQGPLTDEAFF. CDR3 nucleotides: TGCAGCGCGTTGCAGGGACCTCTCACTGATGAAGCTTTCTTT.

This clone was seen more than once but under ten times. This rearrangement joins TRBV29-1 to TRBJ2-1; no clear D gene. V dropped 0 bases and J dropped 10 bases, with 10 bases sitting between them. Germline CDR1 and CDR2: SQVTM and ANQGSEA. CDR3 length: 12 residues. CDR3 nucleotide sequence: TGCAGCGTTGAAGATCTACAAGCAGAGCAGTTCTTC. Amino acid sequence: CSVEDLQAEQFF.

The rearrangement links TRBV27 to TRBJ2-1, with 7 bases matching TRBD1. CDR3 length equals 17 residues. Germline loops: CDR1 MNHEY, CDR2 SMNVEV (reference sequence). Trimming removed 5 bases from V and 0 bases from J; junction bases left unmatched: 10. The CDR3 coding sequence is TGTGCCAGCAGTATCACAGGGGCCCTCGTCTCCTACAATGAGCAGTTCTTC. Translating it yields CASSITGALVSYNEQFF.

The chain recombines TRBV5-1 with TRBJ2-5; no firm D call. The ends were cut back, 4 bases at V and 4 bases at J, with 8 bases in the middle. The CDR3 sequence is 12 residues long. Germline-derived CDR1 and CDR2 are SGHRS and YFSETQ. CDR3: CASSPNRETQYF. The CDR3 DNA follows: TGCGCCAGCAGCCCCAACCGAGAGACCCAGTACTTC.

J is TRBJ2-5 and V is TRBV5-1, with 14 nucleotides matching TRBD2. CDR1 SGHRS and CDR2 YFSETQ come from the germline V gene. CDR3 length: 19 residues. V was pared by 3 bases and J by 5 bases, with 15 bases of the junction left unmatched. CDR3: CASSSLPGLAGVLVETQYF. The DNA for the CDR3 is TGCGCCAGCAGCTCTCTCCCGGGACTAGCGGGAGTATTGGTCGAGACCCAGTACTTC.

The rearrangement joins TRBV6-5 to TRBJ2-5; D is undetermined. The length of the CDR3 is 13 residues. Looked up from germline, CDR1 is MNHEY and CDR2 is SVGAGI. V lost 0 bases, J lost 7 bases, and 9 bases lay in between. The CDR3 bases are TGTGCCAGCAGTTACTCGACTCATGGGACCCAGTACTTC. This encodes CASSYSTHGTQYF.

This clone was seen a handful of times. The genes are TRBV10-3 and TRBJ2-2, with unresolved D. Per the germline V gene, CDR1 is ENHRY and CDR2 is SYGVKD. The CDR3 runs 12 residues. The V gene lost 3 bases and the J gene lost 8 bases, with 7 bases spanning the gap. The CDR3 region has the DNA TGTGCCATCAGTGACCGCTTTGGGGAGCTGTTTTTT. The encoded protein is CAISDRFGELFF.

The rearrangement uses TRBV10-3 and TRBJ2-7; 16 bases fit TRBD2. J was trimmed by 2 bases and V by 6 bases; bases with no gene match: 4. The CDR3 length is 16 residues. Germline CDR1 and CDR2: ENHRY and SYGVKD. In DNA form, the CDR3 reads TGTGCCATCAGGGATGGGACTAGCGGGAGGGCCTACGAGCAGTACTTC. This gives the protein CAIRDGTSGRAYEQYF.

This clone appeared a few times. V gene TRBV4-1 combines with J gene TRBJ2-7, with no clear D. V was trimmed by 2 bases and J by 2 bases, leaving 16 bases between them. Germline V gene sequence: CDR1 MGHRA, CDR2 YSYEKL. The CDR3 extends over 16 amino acids. Written as DNA, the CDR3 is TGCGCCAGCAGCCAATTTCAGACACCGTACGCCTACGAGCAGTACTTC. Translating gives CASSQFQTPYAYEQYF.

The chain is built from TRBV10-3 and TRBJ2-1; unclear D gene. The germline V gene has CDR1 ENHRY and CDR2 SYGVKD. V lost 5 bases, J lost 5 bases, and 4 bases lay in between. The CDR3 is 11 residues long. The chain's CDR3 is CAISRHNEQFF. CDR3 nucleotides: TGTGCCATCAGTCGCCACAATGAGCAGTTCTTC.

The DNA for the CDR3 is TGTGCCAGCTCACCGGGCCGACAAGAGACCCAGTACTTC. It translates to CASSPGRQETQYF. The rearrangement joins TRBV18 to TRBJ2-5, with unresolved D. With 3 bases removed from V and 2 bases from J, the gap between germline ends came to 7 bases. The germline CDR1 and CDR2 sequences are KGHSH and LQKENI. The CDR3 runs to 13 residues. Full variable domain (remainder filled in from reference TRBV18 and TRBJ2-5): NAGVMQNPRHLVRRRGQEARLRCSPMKGHSHVYWYRQLPEEGLKFMVYLQKENIIDESGMPKERFSAEFPKEGPSILRIQQVVRGDSAAYFCASSPGRQETQYFGPGTRLLVL.

This clone was found a few times. V and J are TRBV18 and TRBJ2-7; a possible D gene is TRBD2 (6 bases). Between the trimmed V and J ends, which lost 8 bases and 6 bases, there was a span of 8 bases. The CDR3 runs 10 residues. CDR1 KGHSH and CDR2 LQKENI come from the germline V gene. CDR3 residues: CASPGVEQYF. The CDR3 region has the DNA TGTGCCAGCCCGGGAGTCGAGCAGTACTTC.

This clone occurred a few times. V is TRBV29-1 and J is TRBJ2-7; 7 nucleotides line up with TRBD1. V gave up 0 bases and J gave up 3 bases; unmatched junction bases: 5. CDR3 length: 14 residues. Germline lookup yields CDR1 SQVTM and CDR2 ANQGSEA. Written as DNA, the CDR3 is TGCAGCGTTGAAGAACCGGGACAGAGCTACGAGCAGTACTTC. Translating gives CSVEEPGQSYEQYF.

The V gene is TRBV7-6, the J gene TRBJ2-3, with D perhaps TRBD2 (6 bases). V gave up 5 bases and J gave up 6 bases, with 12 bases separating them. Germline V CDR1 and CDR2: SGHVS, FNYEAQ. The CDR3 loop spans 13 amino acids. The CDR3 nucleotides read TGTGCCAGCAGCCGCGGGACCTACGATACGCAGTATTTT. It codes for CASSRGTYDTQYF. Full variable domain (rest looked up from reference TRBV7-6 and TRBJ2-3): GAGVSQSPRYKVTKRGQDVALRCDPISGHVSLYWYRQALGQGPEFLTYFNYEAQQDKSGLPNDRFSAERPEGSISTLTIQRTEQRDSAMYRCASSRGTYDTQYFGPGTRLTVL.

The chain carries TRBV9 and TRBJ2-7; 8 nucleotides agree with TRBD2. The V and J ends lost 0 bases and 0 bases, in that order; junction bases with no gene match: 5. The CDR3 is made up of 16 amino acids. CDR1 is SGDLS, CDR2 YYNGEE, per germline. The CDR3 here is CASSVASSGSSYEQYF. CDR3 coding DNA: TGTGCCAGCAGCGTAGCTTCCAGCGGGAGCTCCTACGAGCAGTACTTC.

V and J are TRBV4-1 and TRBJ2-3; D remains unclear. V was clipped by 0 bases and J by 5 bases, with 9 bases between them. The CDR3 sequence is 14 residues long. Germline loops: CDR1 MGHRA, CDR2 YSYEKL. The CDR3 DNA reads as TGCGCCAGCAGCCAAGATGTGCTGGGAGATACGCAGTATTTT. Translation: CASSQDVLGDTQYF.